A selection of T cell receptor beta chains follows, all from one sample in a study of T cell repertoires in cytomegalovirus infection. Their antigens remain unidentified. Via MiXCR, TCRdb re-called the reads, giving one row per CDR3 protein. The table has about 340,000 distinct CDR3 sequences, almost 30% seen once; the top ten hold roughly 20%. This specimen consisted of cultured PBMCs, obtained from culture after CMV antigen stimulation. The source of these receptors is a human donor in good health (CMV status not recorded). Some clones in this sample may be carry-over from other donors' samples. CDR3s include the opening cysteine and the closing phenylalanine or tryptophan. The order of the fields is CDR3 DNA, CDR3 protein, V gene, J gene, clone size, D gene. D genes are given only for firm matches. Clone size is stated in some rows and not others, as once, few, many or a class when expanded.

DNA: TGTGCCAGCAGCCCTAAGCGGGAATGGTACAATGAGCAGTTCTTC
CDR3: CASSPKREWYNEQFF
V: TRBV5-4
J: TRBJ2-1
size: few
D: TRBD2

DNA: TGTGCCAGCAGTCGGCCCCTTCGGGACAGCAACTACGAGCAGTACTTC
CDR3: CASSRPLRDSNYEQYF
V: TRBV2
J: TRBJ2-7
size: NA
D: TRBD1

DNA: TGTGCCAGCAGCGTAGTCGGGACGCACCTCAATGAGCAGTTCTTC
CDR3: CASSVVGTHLNEQFF
V: TRBV9
J: TRBJ2-1
size: few
D: NA

DNA: TGTGCCAGCAGCTGGGGACAGGGTTTCACTGGAAACACCATATATTTT
CDR3: CASSWGQGFTGNTIYF
V: TRBV7-2
J: TRBJ1-3
size: few
D: TRBD1

DNA: TGTGCCAGCAGCCAAGCTACAGCTTATGGCTACACCTTC
CDR3: CASSQATAYGYTF
V: TRBV14
J: TRBJ1-2
size: NA
D: NA

DNA: TGTGCCAGCAGCAAAGCCTACGAGCAGTACTTC
CDR3: CASSKAYEQYF
V: TRBV7-2
J: TRBJ2-7
size: NA
D: NA

DNA: TGCAGCGTCCTGTTGGCATATGAAGCTTTCTTT
CDR3: CSVLLAYEAFF
V: TRBV29-1
J: TRBJ1-1
size: NA
D: NA

DNA: TGTGCCAGCAGCTTCCGGGAGAGCACCGGGGAGCTGTTTTTT
CDR3: CASSFRESTGELFF
V: TRBV11-2
J: TRBJ2-2
size: NA
D: NA

DNA: TGCAGCGTCAAATCTAGCGGCTCCTACGAGCAGTACTTC
CDR3: CSVKSSGSYEQYF
V: TRBV29-1
J: TRBJ2-7
size: NA
D: TRBD2

DNA: TGCGCCAGCAGCTTTGGGACTAGCGGAGCTAGCACAGATACGCAGTATTTT
CDR3: CASSFGTSGASTDTQYF
V: TRBV5-1
J: TRBJ2-3
size: few
D: TRBD2

DNA: TGTGCCAGCAGCCCCGGGGGTAGCGGGAGCTCCTACGAGCAGTACTTC
CDR3: CASSPGGSGSSYEQYF
V: TRBV12-3/TRBV12-4
J: TRBJ2-7
size: few
D: TRBD2

DNA: TGTGCCAGTAGTATGGGTCTGGGCGAGCAGTACTTC
CDR3: CASSMGLGEQYF
V: TRBV19
J: TRBJ2-7
size: NA
D: NA

DNA: TGTGCCAGCAGCTTAAGGGGCACACTCTCCTACGAGCAGTACTTC
CDR3: CASSLRGTLSYEQYF
V: TRBV7-9
J: TRBJ2-7
size: few
D: NA